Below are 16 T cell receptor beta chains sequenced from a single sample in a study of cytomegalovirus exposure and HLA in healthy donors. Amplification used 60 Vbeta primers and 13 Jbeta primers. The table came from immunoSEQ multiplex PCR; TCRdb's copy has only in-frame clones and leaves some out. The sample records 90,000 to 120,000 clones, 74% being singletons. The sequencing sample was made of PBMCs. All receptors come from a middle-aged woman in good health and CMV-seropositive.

CDR3 DNA: TGTGCCACGCGACTAGCGGGGGTCGTCAATGAGCAGTTCTTC. This gives the protein CATRLAGVVNEQFF. The chain employs TRBV10-3 and TRBJ2-1; 12 bases align to TRBD2. CDR3 length equals 14 residues. The V and J ends lost 10 bases and 6 bases, in that order; junction bases with no gene match: 7. Germline V lookup: CDR1 ENHRY, CDR2 SYGVKD.

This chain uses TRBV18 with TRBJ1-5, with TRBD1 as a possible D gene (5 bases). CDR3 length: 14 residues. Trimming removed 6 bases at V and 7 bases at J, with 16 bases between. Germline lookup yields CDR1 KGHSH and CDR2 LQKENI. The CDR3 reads CASSVEQGGQPQHF. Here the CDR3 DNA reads TGTGCCAGCTCCGTGGAGCAGGGCGGCCAGCCCCAGCATTTT. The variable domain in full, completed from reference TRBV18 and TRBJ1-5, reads NAGVMQNPRHLVRRRGQEARLRCSPMKGHSHVYWYRQLPEEGLKFMVYLQKENIIDESGMPKERFSAEFPKEGPSILRIQQVVRGDSAAYFCASSVEQGGQPQHFGDGTRLSIL.

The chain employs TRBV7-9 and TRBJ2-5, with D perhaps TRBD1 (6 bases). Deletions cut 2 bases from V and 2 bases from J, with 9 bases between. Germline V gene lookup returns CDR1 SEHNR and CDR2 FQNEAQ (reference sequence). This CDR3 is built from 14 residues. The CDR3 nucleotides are TGTGCCAGCAGCTTAATCGACAGGCAAGAGACCCAGTACTTC. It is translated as CASSLIDRQETQYF.

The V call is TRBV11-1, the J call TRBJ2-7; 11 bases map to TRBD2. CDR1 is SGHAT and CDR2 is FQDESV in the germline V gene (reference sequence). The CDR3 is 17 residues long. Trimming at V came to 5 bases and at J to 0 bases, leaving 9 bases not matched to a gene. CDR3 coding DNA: TGTGCCAGCAGCGGATCTAGCGGGGGGCACGCCTCCTACGAGCAGTACTTC. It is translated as CASSGSSGGHASYEQYF.

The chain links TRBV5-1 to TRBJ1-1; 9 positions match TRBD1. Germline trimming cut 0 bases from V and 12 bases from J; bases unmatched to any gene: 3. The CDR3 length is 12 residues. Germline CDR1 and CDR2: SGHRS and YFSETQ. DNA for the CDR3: TGCGCCAGCAGCTTGGGGGACAGGGCGACTTTCTTT. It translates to CASSLGDRATFF. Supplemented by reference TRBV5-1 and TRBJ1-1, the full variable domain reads KAGVTQTPRYLIKTRGQQVTLSCSPISGHRSVSWYQQTPGQGLQFLFEYFSETQRNKGNFPGRFSGRQFSNSRSEMNVSTLELGDSALYLCASSLGDRATFFGQGTRLTVV.

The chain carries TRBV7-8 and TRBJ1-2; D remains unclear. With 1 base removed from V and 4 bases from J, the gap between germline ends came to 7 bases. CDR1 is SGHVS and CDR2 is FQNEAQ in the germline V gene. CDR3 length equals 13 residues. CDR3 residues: CASSLGRSYGYTF. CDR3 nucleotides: TGTGCCAGCAGCTTAGGCAGGTCCTATGGCTACACCTTC. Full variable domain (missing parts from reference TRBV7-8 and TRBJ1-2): GAGVSQSPRYKVAKRGQDVALRCDPISGHVSLFWYQQALGQGPEFLTYFQNEAQLDKSGLPSDRFFAERPEGSVSTLKIQRTQQEDSAVYLCASSLGRSYGYTFGSGTRLTVV.

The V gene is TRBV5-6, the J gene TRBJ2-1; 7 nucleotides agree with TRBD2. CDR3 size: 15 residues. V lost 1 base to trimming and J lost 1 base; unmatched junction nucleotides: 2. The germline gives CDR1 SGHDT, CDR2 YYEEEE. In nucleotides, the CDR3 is TGTGCCAGCAGCTTGTGGGGGGGGTCCTACAATGAGCAGTTCTTC. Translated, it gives CASSLWGGSYNEQFF.

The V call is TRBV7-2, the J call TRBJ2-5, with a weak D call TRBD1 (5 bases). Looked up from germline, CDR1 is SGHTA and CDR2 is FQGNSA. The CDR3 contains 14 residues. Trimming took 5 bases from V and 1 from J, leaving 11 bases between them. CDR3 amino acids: CASSIQAIQETQYF. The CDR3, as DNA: TGTGCCAGCAGCATACAGGCTATCCAAGAGACCCAGTACTTC.

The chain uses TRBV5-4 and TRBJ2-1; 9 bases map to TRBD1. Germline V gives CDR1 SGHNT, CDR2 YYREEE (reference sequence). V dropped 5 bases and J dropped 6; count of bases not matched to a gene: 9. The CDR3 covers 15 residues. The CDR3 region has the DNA TGTGCCAGCAGTACCGGGACAGGGTCATCCAATGAGCAGTTCTTC. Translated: CASSTGTGSSNEQFF.

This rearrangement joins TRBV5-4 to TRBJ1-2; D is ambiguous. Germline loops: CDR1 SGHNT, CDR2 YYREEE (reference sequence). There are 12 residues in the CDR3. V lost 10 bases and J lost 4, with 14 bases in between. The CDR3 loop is CAGGGLSYGYTF. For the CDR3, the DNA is TGTGCCGGCGGCGGACTTAGCTATGGCTACACCTTC.

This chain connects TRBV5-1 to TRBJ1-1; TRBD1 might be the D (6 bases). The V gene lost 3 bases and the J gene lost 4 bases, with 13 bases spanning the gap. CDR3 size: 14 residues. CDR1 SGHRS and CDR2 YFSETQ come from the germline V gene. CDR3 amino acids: CASSSGESGTEAFF. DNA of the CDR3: TGCGCCAGCAGCTCAGGGGAAAGCGGCACTGAAGCTTTCTTT.

The CDR3 DNA reads TGTGCCAGCAGCGTAGGAGGTAGCGGGGGAGAGACCCAGTACTTC. Protein product: CASSVGGSGGETQYF. The chain combines TRBV9 with TRBJ2-5; 9 bases match TRBD2. There are 15 residues in the CDR3. The germline V gene encodes CDR1 SGDLS and CDR2 YYNGEE. Trimming cost V 0 bases and J 4 bases; bases outside gene matches: 4.

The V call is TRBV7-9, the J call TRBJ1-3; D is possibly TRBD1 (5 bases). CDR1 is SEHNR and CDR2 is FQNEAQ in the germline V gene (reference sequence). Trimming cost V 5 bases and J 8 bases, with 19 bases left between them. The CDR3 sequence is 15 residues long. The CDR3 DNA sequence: TGTGCCAGCAGCGCCGACAGTAAACCCGCGTACACCATATATTTT. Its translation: CASSADSKPAYTIYF.

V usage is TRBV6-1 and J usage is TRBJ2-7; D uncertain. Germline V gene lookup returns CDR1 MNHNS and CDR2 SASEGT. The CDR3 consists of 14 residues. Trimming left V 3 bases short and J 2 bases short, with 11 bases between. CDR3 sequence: CASSERADTYEQYF. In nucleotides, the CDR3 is TGTGCCAGCAGTGAGCGTGCCGATACCTACGAGCAGTACTTC.

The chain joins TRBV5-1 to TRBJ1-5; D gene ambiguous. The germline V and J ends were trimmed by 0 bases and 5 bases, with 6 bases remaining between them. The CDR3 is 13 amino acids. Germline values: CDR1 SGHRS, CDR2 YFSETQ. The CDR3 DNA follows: TGCGCCAGCAGCTTGGACATTGATCAGCCCCAGCATTTT. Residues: CASSLDIDQPQHF. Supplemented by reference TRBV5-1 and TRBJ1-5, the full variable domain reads KAGVTQTPRYLIKTRGQQVTLSCSPISGHRSVSWYQQTPGQGLQFLFEYFSETQRNKGNFPGRFSGRQFSNSRSEMNVSTLELGDSALYLCASSLDIDQPQHFGDGTRLSIL.

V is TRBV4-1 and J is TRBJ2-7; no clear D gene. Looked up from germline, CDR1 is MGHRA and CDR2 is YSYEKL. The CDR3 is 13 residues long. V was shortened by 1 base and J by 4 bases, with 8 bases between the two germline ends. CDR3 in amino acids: CASSQAEAYEQYF. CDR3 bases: TGCGCCAGCAGCCAAGCCGAGGCGTACGAGCAGTACTTC.